This T cell receptor beta chain was recovered during a study of CD8 T cells in Susac syndrome. An amount of RNA that ranged from about 0.45 to 1 ug was reverse transcribed with random hexamers. Amplification of TCR beta CDR3 across 54 Vbeta and 13 Jbeta was performed with immunoSEQ multiplex PCR. A single record per CDR3 protein comes from TCRdb applying MiXCR to the immunoSEQ multiplex PCR reads. The sample lists 120,000 or so distinct CDR3 sequences, over 90% occurring once. Deletions cut 7 bases from V and 7 bases from J, with 25 bases between. Per germline, CDR1 MDHEN and CDR2 SYDVKM. The CDR3 covers 16 residues.

Sequenced sample: CD4+ T cells from PBMCs. This sequence joins TRBV28 and TRBJ1-2; TRBD1 might be the D (6 bases). The source of this sequence is a human donor in good health. In DNA form, the CDR3 reads TGTGCCAGCACCCAGCCCCTAGCAGGACAGTTGTCTGGCTACACCTTC. This encodes CASTQPLAGQLSGYTF.